This T cell receptor beta chain originates from a study of T cell changes during pregnancy in multiple sclerosis. Produced via immunoSEQ multiplex PCR; TCRdb's table is partial and in-frame only. The table records tens of thousands of clones, about 90% of them present only once. The length of the CDR3 is 15 residues. Germline V gene data show CDR1 as SGHTA and CDR2 as FQGNSA. V was shortened by 3 bases and J by 6 bases, with 14 bases between the two germline ends. This TCR was recovered from a female donor with multiple sclerosis, enrolled in a pregnancy study. The material sequenced was peripheral blood, taken after pregnancy. V usage is TRBV7-2 and J usage is TRBJ2-2, with a weak D call TRBD2 (6 bases). Here the CDR3 reads CASSFGGVRAGELFF. In nucleotides, the CDR3 is TGTGCCAGCAGCTTCGGAGGGGTCCGAGCCGGGGAGCTGTTTTTT.